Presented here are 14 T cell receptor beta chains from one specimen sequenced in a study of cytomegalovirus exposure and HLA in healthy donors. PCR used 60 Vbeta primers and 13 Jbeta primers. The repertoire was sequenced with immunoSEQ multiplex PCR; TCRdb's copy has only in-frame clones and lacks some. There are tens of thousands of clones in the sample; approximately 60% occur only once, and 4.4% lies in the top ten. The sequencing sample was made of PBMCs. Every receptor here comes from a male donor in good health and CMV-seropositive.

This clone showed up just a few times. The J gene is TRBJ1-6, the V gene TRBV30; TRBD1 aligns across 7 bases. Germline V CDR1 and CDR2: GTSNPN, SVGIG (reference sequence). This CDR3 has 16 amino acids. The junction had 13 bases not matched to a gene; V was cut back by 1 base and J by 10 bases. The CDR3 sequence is CAWSERGGDSISPLHF. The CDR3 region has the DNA TGTGCCTGGAGTGAACGCGGCGGGGACAGTATCTCACCCCTCCACTTT. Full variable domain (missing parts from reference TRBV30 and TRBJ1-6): SQTIHQWPATLVQPVGSPLSLECTVEGTSNPNLYWYRQAAGRGLQLLFYSVGIGQISSEVPQNLSASRPQDRQFILSSKKLLLSDSGFYLCAWSERGGDSISPLHFGNGTRLTVT.

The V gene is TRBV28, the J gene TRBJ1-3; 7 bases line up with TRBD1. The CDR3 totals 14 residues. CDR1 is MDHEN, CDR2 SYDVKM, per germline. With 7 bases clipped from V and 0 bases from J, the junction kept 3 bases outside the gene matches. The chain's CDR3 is CASISGGSGNTIYF. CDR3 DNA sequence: TGTGCCAGCATTTCAGGGGGCTCTGGAAACACCATATATTTT.

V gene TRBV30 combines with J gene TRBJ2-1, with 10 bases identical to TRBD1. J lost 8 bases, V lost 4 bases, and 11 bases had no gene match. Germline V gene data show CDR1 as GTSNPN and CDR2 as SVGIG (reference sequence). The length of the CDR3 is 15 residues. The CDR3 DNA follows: TGTGCCTGGACTGGGGGACAGGGGTTGAAGTATGAGCAGTTCTTC. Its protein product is CAWTGGQGLKYEQFF.

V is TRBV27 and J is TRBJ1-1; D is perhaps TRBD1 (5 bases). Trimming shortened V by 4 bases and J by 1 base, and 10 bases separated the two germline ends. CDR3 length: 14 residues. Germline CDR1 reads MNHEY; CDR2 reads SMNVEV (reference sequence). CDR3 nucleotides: TGTGCCAGCAGTTCGAGACAGAGGAACACTGAAGCTTTCTTT. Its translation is CASSSRQRNTEAFF.

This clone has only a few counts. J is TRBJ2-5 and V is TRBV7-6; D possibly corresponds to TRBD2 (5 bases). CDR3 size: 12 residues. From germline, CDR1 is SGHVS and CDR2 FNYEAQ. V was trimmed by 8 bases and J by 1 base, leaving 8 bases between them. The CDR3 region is CASRSGQETQYF. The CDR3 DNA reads TGTGCCAGCCGGAGCGGCCAAGAGACCCAGTACTTC.

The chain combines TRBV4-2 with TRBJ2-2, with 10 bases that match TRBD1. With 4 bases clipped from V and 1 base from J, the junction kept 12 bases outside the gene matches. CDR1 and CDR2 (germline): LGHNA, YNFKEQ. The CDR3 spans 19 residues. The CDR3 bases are TGTGCCAGCAGCCCTGTGGGACAGGGGACTACAGGGAACACCGGGGAGCTGTTTTTT. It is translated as CASSPVGQGTTGNTGELFF.

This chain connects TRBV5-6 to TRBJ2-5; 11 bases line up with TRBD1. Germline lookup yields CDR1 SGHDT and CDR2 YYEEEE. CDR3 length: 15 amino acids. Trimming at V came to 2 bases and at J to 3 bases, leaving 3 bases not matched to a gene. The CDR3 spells CASSLPGQGEETQYF. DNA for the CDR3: TGTGCCAGCAGCTTACCGGGACAGGGGGAAGAGACCCAGTACTTC.

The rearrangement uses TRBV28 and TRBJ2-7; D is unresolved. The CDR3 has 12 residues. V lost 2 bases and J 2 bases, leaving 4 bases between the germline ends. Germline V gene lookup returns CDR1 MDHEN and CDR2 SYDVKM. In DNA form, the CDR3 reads TGTGCCAGCAGTTTACGTGCCTACGAGCAGTACTTC. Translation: CASSLRAYEQYF.

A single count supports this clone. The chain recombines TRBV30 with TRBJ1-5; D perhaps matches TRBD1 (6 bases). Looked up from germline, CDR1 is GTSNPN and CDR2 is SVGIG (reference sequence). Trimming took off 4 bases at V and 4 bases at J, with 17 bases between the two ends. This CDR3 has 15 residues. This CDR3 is CAWNPEGTSNQPQHF. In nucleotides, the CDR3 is TGTGCCTGGAATCCTGAAGGGACATCAAATCAGCCCCAGCATTTT.

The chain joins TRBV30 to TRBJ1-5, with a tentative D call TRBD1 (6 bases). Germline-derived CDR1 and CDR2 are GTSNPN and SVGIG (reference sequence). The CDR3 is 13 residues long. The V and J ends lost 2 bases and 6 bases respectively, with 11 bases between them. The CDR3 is CAWSSGEGQPQHF. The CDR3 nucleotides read TGTGCCTGGAGTTCAGGGGAGGGTCAGCCCCAGCATTTT.

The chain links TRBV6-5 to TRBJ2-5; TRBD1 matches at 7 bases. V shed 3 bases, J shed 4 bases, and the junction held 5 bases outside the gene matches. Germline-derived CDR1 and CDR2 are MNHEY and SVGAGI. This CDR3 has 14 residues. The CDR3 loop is CASSYEGGGETQYF. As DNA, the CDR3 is TGTGCCAGCAGTTATGAAGGGGGCGGAGAGACCCAGTACTTC.

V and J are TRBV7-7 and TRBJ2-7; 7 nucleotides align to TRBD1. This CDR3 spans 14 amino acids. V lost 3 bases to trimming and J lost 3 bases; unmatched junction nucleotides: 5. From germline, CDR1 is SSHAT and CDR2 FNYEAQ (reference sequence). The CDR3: CASSLGDSNYEQYF. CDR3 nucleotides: TGTGCCAGCAGCTTGGGGGACAGTAACTACGAGCAGTACTTC.

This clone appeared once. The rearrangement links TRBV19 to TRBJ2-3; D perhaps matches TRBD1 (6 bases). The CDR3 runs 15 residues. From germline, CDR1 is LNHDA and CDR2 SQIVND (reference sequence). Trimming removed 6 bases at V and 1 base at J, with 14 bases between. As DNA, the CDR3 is TGTGCCAGTAGGGTCTGGGACACTGGCACAGATACGCAGTATTTT. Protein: CASRVWDTGTDTQYF.

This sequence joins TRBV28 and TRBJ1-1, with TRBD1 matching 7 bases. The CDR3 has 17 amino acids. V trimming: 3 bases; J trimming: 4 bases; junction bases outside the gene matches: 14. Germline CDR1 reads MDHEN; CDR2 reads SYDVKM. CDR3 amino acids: CASSLALDRPLTTEAFF. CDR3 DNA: TGTGCCAGCAGTTTGGCGCTGGACAGGCCCTTAACCACTGAAGCTTTCTTT.